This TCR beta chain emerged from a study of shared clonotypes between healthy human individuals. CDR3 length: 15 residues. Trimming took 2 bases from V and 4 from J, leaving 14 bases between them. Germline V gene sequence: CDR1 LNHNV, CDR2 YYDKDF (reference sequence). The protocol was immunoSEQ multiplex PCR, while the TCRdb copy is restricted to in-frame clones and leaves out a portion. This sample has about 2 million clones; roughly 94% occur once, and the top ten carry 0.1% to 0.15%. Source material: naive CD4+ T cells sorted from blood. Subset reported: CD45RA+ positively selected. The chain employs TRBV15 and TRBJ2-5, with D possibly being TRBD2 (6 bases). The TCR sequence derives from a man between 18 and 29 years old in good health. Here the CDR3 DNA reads TGTGCCACCAGCAGATCCAGACTAGTCCGAGAGACCCAGTACTTC. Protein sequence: CATSRSRLVRETQYF.